This TCR beta chain appears in the sequencing data of a study of T cell responses to AZD1222 COVID-19 vaccine. Study results and caveats: Among those given AZD1222, only 5 to 7 were seropositive at baseline. Spike as a whole was targeted by vaccine-associated CD4 TCRs, dominant at 160-218 and 743-854. Donors in the cohort were predominantly white British and more often female, and clonal diversity was possibly underestimated.

The table came from immunoSEQ multiplex PCR; TCRdb's copy has only in-frame clones and leaves some out. The table records fewer than 250,000 clones, 90% to 95% of them present only once. This clone has a handful of counts. Its antigen is not identified. Here the sequenced sample was peripheral blood, taken on day 0 of MenACWY control vaccination. The clonotype originates from an adult in good health.

This CDR3 reads CASSADSYSNQPQHF. For the CDR3, the DNA is TGTGCCAGCAGTGCGGACAGTTATAGCAATCAGCCCCAGCATTTT. The rearrangement links TRBV27 to TRBJ1-5, with D maybe TRBD1 (6 bases). The V and J ends lost 5 bases and 0 bases respectively, with 11 bases between them. Germline V gene lookup returns CDR1 MNHEY and CDR2 SMNVEV (reference sequence). This CDR3 has 15 residues.